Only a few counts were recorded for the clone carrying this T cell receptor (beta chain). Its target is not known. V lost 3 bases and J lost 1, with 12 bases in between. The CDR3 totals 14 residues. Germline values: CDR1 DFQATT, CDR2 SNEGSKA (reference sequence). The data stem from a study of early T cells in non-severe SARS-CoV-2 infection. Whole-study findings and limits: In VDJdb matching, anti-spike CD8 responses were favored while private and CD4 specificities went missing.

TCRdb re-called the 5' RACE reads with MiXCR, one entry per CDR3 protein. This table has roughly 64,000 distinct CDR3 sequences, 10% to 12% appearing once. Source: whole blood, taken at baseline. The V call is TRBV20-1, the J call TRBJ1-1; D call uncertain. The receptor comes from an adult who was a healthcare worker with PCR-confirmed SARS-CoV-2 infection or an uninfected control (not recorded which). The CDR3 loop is CSASNGLPNTEAFF. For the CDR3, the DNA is TGCAGTGCTAGTAATGGACTCCCGAACACTGAAGCTTTCTTT.